Below, 26 T cell receptor beta chains from the same sample are listed, as sequenced in a study of blood T cells in healthy people across ages. Combining a sample-barcoded 5' primer with a J-beta primer mix, a second PCR ran for roughly 6 to 12 cycles. TCRdb analysed the 5' RACE reads with MiXCR anew, one entry per CDR3 protein. In the table there are around 2 million distinct CDR3 sequences, around 40% of which are singletons. The source material was blood. These receptors were obtained from a human donor in good health.

This clonotype was seen more than once but under ten times. The chain employs TRBV11-2 and TRBJ1-1; no definite D call. CDR1 and CDR2 (germline): SGHAT, FQNNGV. The V end lost 5 bases, the J end lost 6 bases, and 13 bases lay between the germline ends. The CDR3 runs 13 residues. In DNA form, the CDR3 reads TGTGCCAGCAGCACCGTCAGCGGGTCTGAAGCTTTCTTT. Its translation: CASSTVSGSEAFF.

This clonotype was detected a few times. The chain recombines TRBV5-4 with TRBJ2-7; 11 positions agree with TRBD1. Per germline, CDR1 SGHNT and CDR2 YYREEE (reference sequence). V shed 5 bases, J shed 6 bases, and the junction held 7 bases outside the gene matches. The CDR3 spans 14 residues. Written as DNA, the CDR3 is TGTGCCAGCAGAATGGACAGGGGGCGCATCGAGCAGTACTTC. As protein: CASRMDRGRIEQYF.

This clonotype was counted many times. V gene TRBV20-1 combines with J gene TRBJ2-4; TRBD2 aligns across 7 bases. In germline, CDR1 is DFQATT, CDR2 SNEGSKA (reference sequence). Trimming removed 3 bases from V and 0 bases from J; junction bases left unmatched: 8. This CDR3 is built from 16 residues. CDR3 in DNA: TGCAGTGCTAGCCCAGATAGCGGGCGAGCCAAAAACATTCAGTACTTC. Protein: CSASPDSGRAKNIQYF.

In its sample, this clonotype was seen once. The chain uses TRBV5-5 and TRBJ2-7; D is ambiguous. This CDR3 has 17 residues. V gave up 0 bases and J gave up 0 bases, with 16 bases separating them. Germline V gene sequence: CDR1 SGHKS, CDR2 YYEKEE (reference sequence). The CDR3 nucleotides read TGTGCCAGCAGCTTGGATATGGGTCGGCTCCTCTCCTACGAGCAGTACTTC. It translates to CASSLDMGRLLSYEQYF.

This chain links TRBV4-2 with TRBJ2-7; D perhaps matches TRBD1 (5 bases). The CDR3 spans 15 residues. Germline V gene lookup returns CDR1 LGHNA and CDR2 YNFKEQ. Trimming took 0 bases from V and 3 from J, leaving 12 bases between them. The CDR3 DNA reads TGTGCCAGCAGCCAAGAGTTCGCGACAGTCTACGAGCAGTACTTC. Protein: CASSQEFATVYEQYF.

In its sample, this clonotype was seen a few times. This rearrangement joins TRBV6-2 or TRBV6-3 to TRBJ2-3; D is unresolved. The V end lost 7 bases, the J end lost 4 bases, and 15 bases lay between the germline ends. Germline-derived CDR1 and CDR2 are MNHEY and SVGEGT. CDR3 length: 14 residues. The CDR3: CASNFAGYSDTQYF. CDR3 nucleotide sequence: TGTGCCAGCAACTTCGCAGGCTACTCAGATACGCAGTATTTT.

The chain employs TRBV5-6 and TRBJ2-4, with D perhaps TRBD2 (6 bases). Trimming shortened V by 3 bases and J by 4 bases, and 11 bases separated the two germline ends. The CDR3 covers 14 residues. Germline values: CDR1 SGHDT, CDR2 YYEEEE. The DNA for the CDR3 is TGTGCCAGCAGCTCGCGGGACCTGAAAAACATTCAGTACTTC. Translating it yields CASSSRDLKNIQYF.

The sample holds a few counts of this clonotype. Germline and junction disagree at one end, which may indicate a read error. The chain uses TRBV4-2 and TRBJ2-1; D possibly corresponds to TRBD2 (7 bases). The CDR3 runs to 16 residues. CDR1 is LGHNA, CDR2 YNFKEQ, per germline. The CDR3: CASSQVGRGRDNEQFF. The CDR3 nucleotides read TGTGCCAGTAGCCAAGTAGGGCGGGGGCGTGACAATGAGCAGTTCTTC.

The V and J genes are TRBV7-9 and TRBJ1-2; tentatively, D is TRBD1 (6 bases). The CDR3 length is 13 residues. Trimming pared 6 bases from V and 6 bases from J, leaving 14 bases between. The germline CDR1 and CDR2 sequences are SEHNR and FQNEAQ (reference sequence). CDR3 sequence: CASRHRDTHGYTF. In DNA, the CDR3 is TGTGCCAGCAGGCATCGGGACACTCATGGCTACACCTTC.

This sequence joins TRBV20-1 and TRBJ2-3, with 8 bases aligning to TRBD2. Germline V gene sequence: CDR1 DFQATT, CDR2 SNEGSKA (reference sequence). V gave up 0 bases and J gave up 5 bases; unmatched junction bases: 7. CDR3 size: 15 residues. The CDR3 region is CSARDGTGGLDTQYF. Here the CDR3 DNA reads TGCAGTGCTAGAGATGGAACGGGGGGGCTAGATACGCAGTATTTT.

The chain has TRBV15 and TRBJ2-1; TRBD2 aligns across 8 bases. The V gene end was trimmed by 0 bases and the J gene end by 3 bases; junction bases not matched to a gene: 4. CDR1 and CDR2 from the germline V gene are LNHNV and YYDKDF (reference sequence). This CDR3 has 16 residues. The CDR3 region has the DNA TGTGCCACCAGCAGAGAGACTAGCGTCTTCTACAATGAGCAGTTCTTC. Residues: CATSRETSVFYNEQFF.

J is TRBJ1-5 and V is TRBV9; D ambiguous. Trimming removed 0 bases from V and 0 bases from J, with 10 bases in between. This CDR3 comprises 16 residues. Germline values: CDR1 SGDLS, CDR2 YYNGEE. CDR3 sequence reads: CASSVGARNSNQPQHF. The CDR3 bases are TGTGCCAGCAGCGTAGGGGCTCGGAATAGCAATCAGCCCCAGCATTTT.

V usage is TRBV6-5 and J usage is TRBJ2-7; D might be TRBD1 (6 bases). The V end was cut by 0 bases, the J end by 5 bases, with 17 bases between. Germline CDR1 is MNHEY and CDR2 is SVGAGI. The CDR3 runs 16 residues. The CDR3: CASSYSTGAKLNEQYF. The CDR3 DNA reads TGTGCCAGCAGTTACTCGACAGGAGCCAAGTTAAACGAGCAGTACTTC.

This clonotype came up a few times. The chain is built from TRBV7-3 and TRBJ2-7; a possible D gene is TRBD2 (6 bases). There are 18 residues in the CDR3. The V end was cut by 1 base, the J end by 0 bases, with 19 bases between. Germline V gene data show CDR1 as SGHTA and CDR2 as FQGTGA. The CDR3 loop is CASSLIVIVGRSSYEQYF. The CDR3 coding sequence is TGTGCCAGCAGCTTAATTGTCATAGTAGGGAGGAGCTCCTACGAGCAGTACTTC.

A few counts support this clonotype. The chain links TRBV12-3 or TRBV12-4 to TRBJ2-5, with 7 bases identical to TRBD2. The CDR3 is made up of 18 amino acids. V was clipped by 1 base and J by 2 bases; unmatched bases: 13. The CDR3 DNA is TGTGCCAGCAGTTTAGGGGCCTTTGGCGGGGGTGCACAAGAGACCCAGTACTTC. Its protein is CASSLGAFGGGAQETQYF.

The rearrangement links TRBV9 to TRBJ1-6; D gene uncertain. Looked up from germline, CDR1 is SGDLS and CDR2 is YYNGEE. The V and J ends lost 0 bases and 4 bases respectively, with 14 bases between them. The CDR3 length is 17 residues. CDR3 in amino acids: CASSVAQARSYNSPLHF. The CDR3 bases are TGTGCCAGCAGCGTAGCTCAAGCCAGGTCTTATAATTCACCCCTCCACTTT.

This clonotype was observed a few times. This chain links TRBV12-3 or TRBV12-4 with TRBJ2-7; D not certain. The CDR3 extends over 14 amino acids. The V end lost 4 bases, the J end lost 0 bases, and 10 bases lay between the germline ends. CDR3 sequence reads: CASSSQSSSYEQYF. Here the CDR3 DNA reads TGTGCCAGCAGTTCACAGAGTTCCTCCTACGAGCAGTACTTC.

This clonotype was counted a few times. CDR3 in amino acids: CASSFGQGTGYTF. In DNA form, the CDR3 reads TGTGCCAGCAGTTTCGGACAGGGAACTGGCTACACCTTC. The gene calls are TRBV6-2 or TRBV6-3 and TRBJ1-2; 8 bases are shared with TRBD1. Trimming cost V 4 bases and J 7 bases; bases outside gene matches: 5. This CDR3 contains 13 residues. CDR1 and CDR2 (germline): MNHEY, SVGEGT.

This clonotype was found many times. The V and J genes are TRBV6-5 and TRBJ1-6; D is unclear. Germline-derived CDR1 and CDR2 are MNHEY and SVGAGI. The CDR3 consists of 14 residues. Between the trimmed V and J ends, which lost 5 bases and 10 bases, there was a span of 15 bases. The DNA of the CDR3 is TGTGCCAGCAGTACCGAGGACGTCAGATCACCCCTCCACTTT. Protein: CASSTEDVRSPLHF.

This clonotype has a handful of counts. The rearrangement links TRBV28 to TRBJ2-5; the D is unclear. Germline values: CDR1 MDHEN, CDR2 SYDVKM. Trimming stripped 4 bases from V and 6 bases from J, with 12 bases between. The CDR3 is made up of 13 amino acids. The CDR3 protein is CASSYNALQTQYF. The CDR3 region has the DNA TGTGCCAGCAGTTACAACGCCCTTCAGACCCAGTACTTC.

This clonotype has just a few counts. One end of the junction fails to match germline, which may point to a read error. The chain couples TRBV7-2 to TRBJ2-1, with 8 bases matching TRBD1. CDR3 length: 13 residues. Germline assignment: CDR1 SGHTA and CDR2 FQGNSA. This chain's CDR3 is CASSGQGYTEQFF. For the CDR3, the DNA is TGTGCCAGCAGCGGACAGGGTTACACTGAGCAGTTCTTC.

This clonotype was detected only a few times. The chain carries TRBV4-1 and TRBJ2-5; TRBD2 matches at 7 bases. This CDR3 comprises 13 residues. Trimming cost V 4 bases and J 9 bases; bases outside gene matches: 8. The V gene's germline CDR1 is MGHRA and CDR2 YSYEKL. CDR3 amino acids: CASSPSAGEAQYF. The CDR3 coding sequence is TGCGCCAGCAGCCCTTCTGCGGGGGAGGCCCAGTACTTC.

The chain uses TRBV9 and TRBJ1-3, with D possibly being TRBD1 (5 bases). V lost 0 bases and J 4 bases, leaving 17 bases between the germline ends. This CDR3 region has 17 residues. From germline, CDR1 is SGDLS and CDR2 YYNGEE. CDR3 in DNA: TGTGCCAGCAGCGTAGGGAAGGGGAGCGCCGCGGGAAACACCATATATTTT. Translating gives CASSVGKGSAAGNTIYF.

V is TRBV11-1 and J is TRBJ2-1, with a weak D call TRBD1 (5 bases). The length of the CDR3 is 13 residues. The ends were cut back, 0 bases at V and 11 bases at J, with 11 bases in the middle. Per germline, CDR1 SGHAT and CDR2 FQDESV (reference sequence). The CDR3 DNA sequence: TGTGCCAGCAGCTTAGCGGGGCTGAAAAAGCAGTTCTTC. The encoded protein is CASSLAGLKKQFF. Together with reference TRBV11-1 and TRBJ2-1, the CDR3 gives the full variable domain: EAEVAQSPRYKITEKSQAVAFWCDPISGHATLYWYRQILGQGPELLVQFQDESVVDDSQLPKDRFSAERLKGVDSTLKIQPAELGDSAMYLCASSLAGLKKQFFGPGTRLTVL.

The rearrangement joins TRBV7-2 to TRBJ1-2; 7 bases align to TRBD1. Germline CDR1 is SGHTA and CDR2 is FQGNSA. The CDR3 loop spans 13 amino acids. V gave up 5 bases and J gave up 10 bases; unmatched junction bases: 10. CDR3 sequence reads: CASSPWTGFDYTF. CDR3 sequence (DNA): TGTGCCAGCAGCCCATGGACAGGTTTTGACTACACCTTC. Full variable domain (remainder filled in from reference TRBV7-2 and TRBJ1-2): GAGVSQSPSNKVTEKGKDVELRCDPISGHTALYWYRQSLGQGLEFLIYFQGNSAPDKSGLPSDRFSAERTGGSVSTLTIQRTQQEDSAVYLCASSPWTGFDYTFGSGTRLTVV.

CDR3 amino acids: CSAWTSARGSYNEQFF. The CDR3 nucleotides read TGCAGTGCCTGGACTAGCGCACGAGGTTCCTACAATGAGCAGTTCTTC. The rearrangement links TRBV20-1 to TRBJ2-1; the match to TRBD2 covers 9 bases. After removal of 6 bases from V and 1 base from J, the junction contained 10 bases not matched to a gene. Germline CDR1 reads DFQATT; CDR2 reads SNEGSKA (reference sequence). The CDR3 totals 16 residues.